A selection of T cell receptor beta chains follows, all from one sample in a study of PD-L1 blockade in urothelial cancer. The table came from immunoSEQ multiplex PCR; TCRdb's copy has only in-frame clones and leaves some out. Of tens of thousands of clones listed, about 82% are singletons. The sequenced sample was PBMCs, obtained around atezolizumab (anti-PD-L1) treatment. The source is a man aged 40-49 years with urothelial cancer. CDR3s include the opening cysteine and the closing phenylalanine or tryptophan. D genes are given only for firm matches. Clone sizes are given selectively: once, few, many, or a class where the clone is expanded.

V	size	D	J	CDR3	DNA
TRBV7-8	.	.	TRBJ1-1	CASSRGQMNTEAFF	TGTGCCAGCAGCCGAGGACAGATGAACACTGAAGCTTTCTTT
TRBV9	.	TRBD1	TRBJ1-4	CASSVGPGGQVLVNEKLFF	TGTGCCAGCAGCGTAGGTCCTGGGGGACAGGTCCTGGTTAATGAAAAACTGTTTTTT
TRBV9	.	TRBD2	TRBJ2-3	CASSAELAGGLKDTQYF	TGTGCCAGCAGCGCCGAGCTAGCGGGAGGATTAAAAGATACGCAGTATTTT
TRBV5-1	.	TRBD1	TRBJ1-1	CASNPLTGGDIRNTEAFF	TGCGCCAGCAACCCCTTGACAGGGGGCGATATCCGGAACACTGAAGCTTTCTTT
TRBV11-2	.	.	TRBJ1-1	CASSPGWGEPFF	TGTGCCAGCAGCCCTGGTTGGGGGGAGCCTTTCTTT
TRBV9	.	TRBD2	TRBJ2-5	CASSEAGGLAGQETQYF	TGTGCCAGCAGCGAGGCGGGGGGACTAGCGGGACAAGAGACCCAGTACTTC
TRBV20-1	.	.	TRBJ2-7	CSARRVYEQYF	TGCAGTGCTCGGAGGGTCTACGAGCAGTACTTC
TRBV4-2	.	.	TRBJ1-3	CASSQDGGAGNTIYF	TGTGCCAGCAGCCAAGATGGGGGGGCTGGAAACACCATATATTTT
TRBV11-2	.	TRBD2	TRBJ2-1	CASSLSGTSGKGEQFF	TGTGCCAGCAGCTTAAGCGGGACTAGCGGGAAAGGTGAGCAGTTCTTC
TRBV7-2	.	TRBD2	TRBJ2-2	CASSLLAGATGELFF	TGTGCCAGCAGCTTACTAGCGGGAGCCACCGGGGAGCTGTTTTTT
TRBV4-1	many	TRBD1	TRBJ1-1	CASSQPTRGLPQAFF	TGCGCCAGCAGCCAACCAACCAGGGGGCTGCCTCAAGCTTTCTTT
TRBV9	.	TRBD1	TRBJ2-1	CASSSGQLSYNEQFF	TGTGCCAGCAGCTCGGGACAGCTCTCCTACAATGAGCAGTTCTTC
TRBV18	few	.	TRBJ1-1	CASSPGRMNTEAFF	TGTGCCAGCTCACCAGGCCGAATGAACACTGAAGCTTTCTTT
TRBV7-2	.	.	TRBJ2-2	CASSLTANTGELFF	TGTGCCAGCAGCCTAACAGCGAACACCGGGGAGCTGTTTTTT
TRBV28	.	TRBD1	TRBJ1-3	CATLSLQGANTIYF	TGTGCCACACTATCCCTCCAGGGGGCAAACACCATATATTTT
TRBV9	.	TRBD2	TRBJ2-1	CASSSGSDYNEQFF	TGTGCCAGCTCCAGCGGGAGCGATTACAATGAGCAGTTCTTC
TRBV7-3	.	.	TRBJ2-3	CASSPAGGGMDTQYF	TGTGCCAGCAGCCCTGCAGGAGGAGGGATGGATACGCAGTATTTT
TRBV6-1	.	TRBD1	TRBJ1-1	CASSLDRATEAFF	TGTGCCAGCAGTCTGGACAGGGCCACTGAAGCTTTCTTT
TRBV19	.	.	TRBJ1-5	CASTTGAYQPQHF	TGTGCCAGTACCACTGGGGCCTATCAGCCCCAGCATTTT
TRBV10-1	.	.	TRBJ1-2	CASSPGGNYGYTF	TGCGCCAGCAGTCCCGGAGGAAACTATGGCTACACCTTC
TRBV6-5	.	TRBD2	TRBJ2-1	CASSRGLAWYNEQFF	TGTGCCAGCAGTAGAGGACTAGCGTGGTACAATGAGCAGTTCTTC
TRBV5-1	once	TRBD1	TRBJ2-7	CASSPGTGGLYEQYF	TGCGCCAGCAGCCCTGGGACAGGGGGTTTGTACGAGCAGTACTTC
TRBV10-3	.	.	TRBJ1-4	CAISDLGGFGEKLFF	TGTGCCATCAGTGACCTAGGAGGGTTCGGTGAAAAACTGTTTTTT
TRBV21-1	.	.	TRBJ1-5	CASSPRTGACIQPQHF	TGTGCCAGCAGCCCCCGGACAGGGGCTTGCATTCAGCCCCAGCATTTT
TRBV7-3	.	TRBD1	TRBJ1-2	CASSLTGTGGNGYTF	TGTGCCAGCAGCCTCACCGGGACAGGGGGAAATGGCTACACCTTC
TRBV5-1	.	TRBD1	TRBJ1-1	CASKIGWGTGGDTEAFF	TGCGCCAGCAAAATAGGGTGGGGTACAGGGGGGGACACTGAAGCTTTCTTT
TRBV4-1	.	TRBD2	TRBJ2-7	CASSQEAGGHYEQYF	TGCGCCAGCAGCCAAGAGGCGGGAGGCCACTACGAGCAGTACTTC
TRBV30	.	TRBD1	TRBJ2-1	CASADRGLVEQFF	TGTGCCTCGGCGGACAGGGGGCTAGTTGAGCAGTTCTTC
TRBV6-1	.	.	TRBJ1-2	CASSEAAAEANYGYTF	TGTGCCAGCAGTGAAGCCGCGGCAGAAGCTAACTATGGCTACACCTTC
TRBV2	.	.	TRBJ2-4	CASSELLAKNIQYF	TGTGCCAGCAGTGAACTATTAGCCAAAAACATTCAGTACTTC
TRBV5-1	.	TRBD2	TRBJ2-3	CASSPGLAGSTDTQYF	TGCGCCAGCAGCCCCGGACTAGCGGGTAGCACAGATACGCAGTATTTT
TRBV5-4	.	.	TRBJ2-5	CASSFPAGEGGTQYF	TGTGCCAGCAGCTTTCCGGCGGGAGAGGGGGGGACCCAGTACTTC
TRBV5-5	.	TRBD2	TRBJ2-3	CASSLHRPGLAGLTDTQYF	TGTGCCAGCAGCTTACACAGACCGGGACTAGCGGGATTAACAGATACGCAGTATTTT
TRBV7-8	once	.	TRBJ2-1	CASSSPGRINEQFF	TGTGCCAGCAGCTCCCCTGGGCGTATCAATGAGCAGTTCTTC
TRBV27	once	TRBD2	TRBJ2-1	CASKRTSGYNEQFF	TGTGCCAGCAAGAGGACTAGCGGTTACAATGAGCAGTTCTTC
TRBV6-1	.	.	TRBJ1-2	CASQEGRRSYTF	TGTGCCAGTCAGGAGGGACGTCGTAGCTACACCTTC
TRBV5-8	.	.	TRBJ2-3	CASSFETDTQYF	TGTGCCAGCAGCTTCGAGACAGATACGCAGTATTTT
TRBV4-1	once	TRBD2	TRBJ2-1	CASSLLAGVSSEQFF	TGCGCCAGCAGCCTACTAGCGGGAGTCTCCAGTGAGCAGTTCTTC
TRBV29-1	.	.	TRBJ2-7	CSVVGSESPYEQYF	TGCAGCGTTGTCGGCAGCGAATCCCCCTACGAGCAGTACTTC
TRBV19	.	.	TRBJ1-5	CASSIDYQPQHF	TGTGCCAGTAGTATAGACTATCAGCCCCAGCATTTT
TRBV18	.	.	TRBJ2-2	CASSPVWGDTGELFF	TGTGCCAGCTCACCAGTCTGGGGCGACACCGGGGAGCTGTTTTTT
TRBV5-1	.	TRBD1	TRBJ1-4	CASSLSPTGERKLFF	TGCGCCAGCAGCTTGTCCCCCACAGGGGAGCGAAAACTGTTTTTT
TRBV19	.	.	TRBJ1-5	CASSLSGGSNQPQHF	TGTGCCAGTAGCCTCTCGGGGGGGAGCAATCAGCCCCAGCATTTT
TRBV6-4	.	.	TRBJ2-1	CASSRGSEQFF	TGTGCCAGCAGTCGAGGGAGTGAGCAGTTCTTC
TRBV27	few	TRBD1	TRBJ2-3	CASTKTGATDTQYF	TGTGCCAGCACTAAGACAGGGGCCACAGATACGCAGTATTTT
TRBV6-6	.	.	TRBJ2-7	CASSPLDKEFYEQYF	TGTGCCAGCAGCCCCCTGGACAAAGAATTCTACGAGCAGTACTTC
TRBV27	.	.	TRBJ2-7	CASSTIRDTLREQYF	TGTGCCAGCAGCACCATCCGGGACACCCTTCGCGAGCAGTACTTC
TRBV9	.	.	TRBJ1-5	CASSVGGREFQPQHF	TGTGCCAGCAGCGTGGGCGGCCGGGAATTTCAGCCCCAGCATTTT
TRBV27	.	.	TRBJ2-3	CASSLSGRGDTQYF	TGTGCCAGCAGTTTGTCTGGGAGGGGGGATACGCAGTATTTT